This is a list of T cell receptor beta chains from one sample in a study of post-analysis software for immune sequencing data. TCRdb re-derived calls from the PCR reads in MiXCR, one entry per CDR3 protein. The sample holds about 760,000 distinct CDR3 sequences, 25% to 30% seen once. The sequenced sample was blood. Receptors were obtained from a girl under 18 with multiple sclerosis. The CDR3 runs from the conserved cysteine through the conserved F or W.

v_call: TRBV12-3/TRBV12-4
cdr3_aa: CASSPGAVKNIQYF

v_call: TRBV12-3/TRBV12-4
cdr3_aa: CASSLGVGYTF

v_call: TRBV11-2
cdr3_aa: CASSHIAGKTYEQYF

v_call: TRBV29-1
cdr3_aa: CSVSGASSYNERFF

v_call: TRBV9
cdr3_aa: CASSVADHSHEQYF

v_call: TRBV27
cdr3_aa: CASGTTYEQYF

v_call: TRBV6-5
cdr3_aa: CASGEPQHF

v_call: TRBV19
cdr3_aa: CASRSTGTGGSDEQFF

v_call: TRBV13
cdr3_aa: CTSSLVPGGAEAFF

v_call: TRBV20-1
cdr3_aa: CSARVGGPSSYNEQFF

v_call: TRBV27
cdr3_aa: CASKSLGSPANTGELFF

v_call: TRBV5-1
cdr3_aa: CASSSWGRRPSGANVLTF

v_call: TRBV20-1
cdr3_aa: CSARERVRNYGYTF

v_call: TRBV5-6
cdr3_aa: CASSLVNLGGTGELFF

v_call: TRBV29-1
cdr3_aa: CSVGGLASYNEQFF

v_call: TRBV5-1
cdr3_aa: CASSFFGGHTDTQYF

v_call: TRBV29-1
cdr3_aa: CSAETGINTEAFF

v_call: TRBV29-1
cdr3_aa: CSVSAGDEQFF

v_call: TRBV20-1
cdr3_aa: CSALRLAGEGEQFF

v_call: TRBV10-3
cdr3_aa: CAIRGAYPTDTQYF

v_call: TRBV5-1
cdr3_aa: CASSLDLSSNQPQHF

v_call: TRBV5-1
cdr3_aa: CASNPGSLAYGYTF

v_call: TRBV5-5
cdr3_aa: CASSASLATTDTQYF

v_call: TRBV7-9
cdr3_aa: CASSLPRQGGTYNEQFF

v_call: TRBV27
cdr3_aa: CASSGAGGRSEQYF

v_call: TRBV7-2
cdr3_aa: CASSLSRPYGYTF

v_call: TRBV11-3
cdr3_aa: CASVSRYQGFLNTEAFF